Following are 5 T cell receptor beta chains from one sample sequenced in a study of cytomegalovirus exposure and HLA in healthy donors. PCR involved 60 Vbeta and 13 Jbeta primers. Measured with immunoSEQ multiplex PCR; TCRdb has only the in-frame clones, and not every one. This sample's clone table lists 60,000 to 75,000 clones. The specimen sequenced was PBMCs. These receptors were taken from a woman aged 25-40 years in good health and CMV-seronegative.

The rearrangement uses TRBV19 and TRBJ2-5; TRBD2 aligns across 8 bases. V lost 6 bases and J lost 4; bases outside the gene matches: 10. This CDR3 is built from 15 residues. The V gene's germline CDR1 is LNHDA and CDR2 SQIVND (reference sequence). Here the CDR3 reads CASRETSVLTETQYF. The CDR3 region has the DNA TGTGCCAGTAGAGAGACTAGCGTTCTGACAGAGACCCAGTACTTC.

J is TRBJ1-1 and V is TRBV19; D gene unclear. CDR1 is LNHDA and CDR2 is SQIVND in the germline V gene (reference sequence). There are 13 residues in the CDR3. The ends were cut back, 7 bases at V and 1 base at J, with 10 bases in the middle. The CDR3 bases are TGTGCCAGTAAAAAGGGAGCGAACACTGAAGCTTTCTTT. It is translated as CASKKGANTEAFF. Using reference TRBV19 and TRBJ1-1 for the parts outside the CDR3, the full variable domain is DGGITQSPKYLFRKEGQNVTLSCEQNLNHDAMYWYRQDPGQGLRLIYYSQIVNDFQKGDIAEGYSVSREKKESFPLTVTSAQKNPTAFYLCASKKGANTEAFFGQGTRLTVV.

The chain couples TRBV29-1 to TRBJ1-2, with 9 bases fitting TRBD1. This CDR3 is built from 16 residues. Germline V gene sequence: CDR1 SQVTM, CDR2 ANQGSEA. The V and J ends lost 5 bases and 0 bases, in that order; junction bases with no gene match: 10. In DNA, the CDR3 is TGCAGCGTTTTCCTGACAGGGGGTCATACTAACTATGGCTACACCTTC. Translating gives CSVFLTGGHTNYGYTF.

V and J are TRBV2 and TRBJ1-2; no reliable D call. The germline CDR1 and CDR2 sequences are SNHLY and FYNNEI. Trimming pared 8 bases from V and 7 bases from J, leaving 11 bases between. The length of the CDR3 is 11 residues. CDR3 coding DNA: TGTGCCAGCCTCGAGGTCGCTGGCTACACCTTC. It yields the protein CASLEVAGYTF.

The chain carries TRBV30 and TRBJ1-4; tentative D call: TRBD1 (6 bases). V gave up 6 bases and J gave up 11 bases, with 13 bases separating them. The CDR3 is 11 residues long. Germline values: CDR1 GTSNPN, CDR2 SVGIG (reference sequence). The CDR3 DNA reads as TGTGCCTGTAGAGGGACAAGGAAACTGTTTTTT. Translation: CACRGTRKLFF.